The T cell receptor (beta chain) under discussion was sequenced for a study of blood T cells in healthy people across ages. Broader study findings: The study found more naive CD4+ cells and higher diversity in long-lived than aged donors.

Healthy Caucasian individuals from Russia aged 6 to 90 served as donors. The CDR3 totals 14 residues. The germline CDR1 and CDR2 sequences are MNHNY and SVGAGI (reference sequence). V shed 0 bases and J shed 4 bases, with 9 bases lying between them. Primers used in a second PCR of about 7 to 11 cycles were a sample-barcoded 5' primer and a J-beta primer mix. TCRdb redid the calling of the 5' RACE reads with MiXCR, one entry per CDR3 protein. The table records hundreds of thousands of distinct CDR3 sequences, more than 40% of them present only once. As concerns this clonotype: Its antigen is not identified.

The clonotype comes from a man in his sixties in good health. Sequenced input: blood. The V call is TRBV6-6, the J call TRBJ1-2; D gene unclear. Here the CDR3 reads CASSYSYSGYGYTF. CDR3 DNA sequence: TGTGCCAGCAGTTACTCCTACTCAGGCTATGGCTACACCTTC.